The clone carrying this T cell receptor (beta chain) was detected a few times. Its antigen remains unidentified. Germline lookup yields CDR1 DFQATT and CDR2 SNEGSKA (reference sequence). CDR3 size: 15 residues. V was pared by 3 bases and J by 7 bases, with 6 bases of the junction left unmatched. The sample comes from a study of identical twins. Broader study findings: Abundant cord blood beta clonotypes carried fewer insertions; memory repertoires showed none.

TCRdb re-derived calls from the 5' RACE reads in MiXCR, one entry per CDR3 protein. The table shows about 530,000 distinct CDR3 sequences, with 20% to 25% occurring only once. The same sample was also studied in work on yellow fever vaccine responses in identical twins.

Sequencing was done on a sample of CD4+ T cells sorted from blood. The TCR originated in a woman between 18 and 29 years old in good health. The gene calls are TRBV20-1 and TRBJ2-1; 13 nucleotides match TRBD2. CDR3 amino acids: CSASTLAGGRNEQFF. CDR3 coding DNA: TGCAGTGCTAGTACACTAGCGGGGGGGCGTAATGAGCAGTTCTTC.